This record concerns one T cell receptor (beta chain) sequence. The antigen remains undetermined. This sample is drawn from a study of cytomegalovirus exposure and HLA in healthy donors. Study-level findings and limits: Reportedly, HLA-A and HLA-B alleles of most subjects were accurately predicted from TCR beta. A previous analysis found most TCR beta V segments productive roughly 87% or roughly 30% of the time.

CDR3 size: 15 residues. The germline V gene encodes CDR1 SGHNT and CDR2 YYREEE (reference sequence). The V segment lost 4 bases and the J segment 4 bases; nucleotides outside the gene matches: 7. The primer mix had 60 Vbeta and 13 Jbeta primers. Sequenced by immunoSEQ multiplex PCR; TCRdb stores in-frame clones only, minus some. The sample contains roughly 120,000 clones, 75% to 85% of which appear only once. V is TRBV5-4 and J is TRBJ2-3, with 9 positions matching TRBD2. The receptor was isolated from a man aged 25-45 years in good health and CMV-seronegative. Source material: PBMCs. CDR3 loop: CASSPLAGVADTQYF. In DNA, the CDR3 is TGTGCCAGCAGCCCCTTAGCGGGAGTCGCAGATACGCAGTATTTT. Combining the CDR3 with reference TRBV5-4 and TRBJ2-3 gives the whole variable domain ETGVTQSPTHLIKTRGQQVTLRCSSQSGHNTVSWYQQALGQGPQFIFQYYREEENGRGNFPPRFSGLQFPNYSSELNVNALELDDSALYLCASSPLAGVADTQYFGPGTRLTVL.